This T cell receptor (beta chain) was identified in a study of regulatory T cells in long-lasting Graves disease (dated by TCRdb to the early 2020s). General notes on the study: Persistent Graves' disease was defined as antithyroid drug treatment for over 5 years with persistently positive TSH receptor autoantibodies. The study took place in China and was registered as a clinical trial. TCR sequencing covered 13 persistent and around 20 newly diagnosed Graves' disease patients, around 33 samples in total. On average, persistent Graves' disease patients in the clinical cohort had been on antithyroid drugs for about 10.3 years. Patients with persistent Graves' disease were compared with patients with newly diagnosed Graves' disease using TCR sequencing and RNA sequencing of peripheral blood. Study-level results and caveats: Persistent patients shared more public clonotypes among themselves (around 2,500) than newly diagnosed patients did (approximately 870). The authors noted that the small sample size was a limitation that may lower accuracy. Peripheral blood alone was examined, since thyroid tissue, which constituted the primary lesion, could not be accessed. Preferential use of TRBV28, TRBJ1-2 and TRBJ2-5 was observed in persistent disease, whereas TRBV20-1 and TRBJ2-1 were favored in newly diagnosed disease. Only the TCR beta chain was sequenced and analyzed. Persistent Graves' disease patients showed lower TCR Shannon entropy and fewer highly expanded clones than newly diagnosed patients, suggesting clonal expansion.

CDR1 is given as LNHDA and CDR2 as SQIVND, both from the germline V gene (reference sequence). V is clipped by 8 bases and J by 9 bases, and the sequence between their germline boundaries is 20 bases long. The CDR3 runs 14 amino acids, cysteine and phenylalanine included. Left in the record is the CDR3 DNA by itself, 42 bases read in frame from the first base. Notes on this clonotype: It lacks a known antigen. No quality values exist for individual bases; no much larger clone is one base distant.

The time point label here, explained by the study, means: persistent/refractory GD, antithyroid drugs over 5 years with positive TRAb. For both TCR sequencing and RNA sequencing, RNA was extracted from PBMCs using TRIzol. The diagnosis of Graves' disease was made according to American Thyroid Association guidelines. The patients came from an endocrinology department in Xi'an, China. Each patient gave about 9.1 milliliters of peripheral blood, collected in an EDTA anticoagulant tube. Ficoll Paque Plus density gradient separation was used to isolate PBMCs, and no additional T cell sorting was done. An Agilent 2100 Bioanalyzer and agarose gel were used to check RNA quality, and a NanoDrop 2000 was used to measure RNA concentration. Receptor libraries were prepared by multiplex PCR. This sample was sequenced with an Illumina HiSeq 4000. TCR beta libraries were built with iRepertoire HTBI primers and Arm-PCR amplification of CDR3 regions. PCR products were gel purified before sequencing. As for how the authors treated the data: Across samples, fewer than 70 TRBV and 12 to 15 TRBJ segments were identified and used for gene usage analysis of CDR3 amino acid clonotypes. COPE and FqMerger were used to merge filtered high-quality paired reads into contigs. Contigs were aligned with BLAST to IMGT TRBV, TRBD and TRBJ reference genes, and CDR3 was defined per IMGT. Clonotypes above 0.1% frequency were classified as highly expanded clones. Repertoire diversity was measured by Shannon entropy, and V-J evenness by the Gini coefficient. A clonotype was considered public if more than one individual shared it. The raw public reads went through TCRdb reprocessing: fastp at Q25, MiXCR clone calling, in-frame beta chains kept. Rows are combined by CDR3 protein, so each entry shows the most common genes and DNA. TCRdb's processing, not the authors' own work, is the source of the V and J calls. Present in this sample are around 450,000 distinct CDR3 sequences, 20% to 25% of which were seen just once. The ten biggest clones cover roughly 7% of the sample.

The clonotype comes from a female donor with Graves disease. The rearranged chain carries TRBV19 and TRBJ1-5, with TRBD1 as a weak D call on 6 bases. Material: peripheral blood mononuclear cells (PBMCs), obtained when the disease was refractory, from a patient treated with antithyroid drugs. The sequenced DNA is TGTGCCAGTGGGGGCCAAGGGCGGATAGGGCCCCAGCATTTT. It encodes CASGGQGRIGPQHF.